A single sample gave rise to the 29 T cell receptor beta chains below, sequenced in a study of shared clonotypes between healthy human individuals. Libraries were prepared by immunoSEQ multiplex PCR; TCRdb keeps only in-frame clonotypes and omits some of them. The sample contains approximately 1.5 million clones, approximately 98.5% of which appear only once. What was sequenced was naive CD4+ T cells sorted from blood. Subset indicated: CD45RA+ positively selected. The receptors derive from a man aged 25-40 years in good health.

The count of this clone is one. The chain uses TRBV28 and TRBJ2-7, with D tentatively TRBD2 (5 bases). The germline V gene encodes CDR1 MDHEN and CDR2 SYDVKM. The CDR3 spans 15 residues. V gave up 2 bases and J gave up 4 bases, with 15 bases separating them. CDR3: CASSLGGSRVYEQYF. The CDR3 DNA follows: TGTGCCAGCAGTTTAGGAGGATCGAGGGTTTACGAGCAGTACTTC.

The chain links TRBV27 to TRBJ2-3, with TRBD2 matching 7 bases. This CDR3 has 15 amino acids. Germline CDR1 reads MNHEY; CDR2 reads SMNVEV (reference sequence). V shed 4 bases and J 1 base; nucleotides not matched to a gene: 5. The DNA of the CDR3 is TGTGCCAGCAGTTCAAGACTAGCAGGCACAGATACGCAGTATTTT. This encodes CASSSRLAGTDTQYF.

Here the CDR3 DNA reads TGTGCCAGTAGTAAAAGGCAAGAGACCCAGTACTTC. Translation: CASSKRQETQYF. The chain couples TRBV19 to TRBJ2-5; D unresolved. The ends were cut back, 4 bases at V and 2 bases at J, with 5 bases in the middle. Germline lookup yields CDR1 LNHDA and CDR2 SQIVND (reference sequence). The CDR3 loop spans 12 amino acids.

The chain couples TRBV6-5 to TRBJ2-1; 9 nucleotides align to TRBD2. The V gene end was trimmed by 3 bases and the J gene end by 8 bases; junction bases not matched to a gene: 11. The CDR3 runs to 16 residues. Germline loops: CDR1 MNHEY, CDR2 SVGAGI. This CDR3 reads CASSYSWAGGGYEQFF. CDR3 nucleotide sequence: TGTGCCAGCAGTTATTCATGGGCGGGAGGGGGGTATGAGCAGTTCTTC.

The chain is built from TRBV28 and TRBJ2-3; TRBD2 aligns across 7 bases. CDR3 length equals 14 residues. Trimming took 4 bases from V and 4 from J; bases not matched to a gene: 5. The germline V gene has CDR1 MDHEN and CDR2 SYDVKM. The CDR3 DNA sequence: TGTGCCAGCAGTTCTGCGGGAGCGTCAGATACGCAGTATTTT. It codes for CASSSAGASDTQYF.

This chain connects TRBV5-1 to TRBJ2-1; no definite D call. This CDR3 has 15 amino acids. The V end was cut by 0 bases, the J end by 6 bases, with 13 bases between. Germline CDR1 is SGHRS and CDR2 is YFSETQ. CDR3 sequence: CASSLVNGYSNEQFF. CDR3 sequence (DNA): TGCGCCAGCAGCTTGGTGAACGGCTACTCCAATGAGCAGTTCTTC.

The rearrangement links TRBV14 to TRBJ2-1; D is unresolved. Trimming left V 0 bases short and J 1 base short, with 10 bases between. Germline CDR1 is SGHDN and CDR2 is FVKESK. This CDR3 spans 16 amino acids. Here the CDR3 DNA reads TGTGCCAGCAGCCAAGAGCGCCCTTGGTCCTACAATGAGCAGTTCTTC. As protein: CASSQERPWSYNEQFF.

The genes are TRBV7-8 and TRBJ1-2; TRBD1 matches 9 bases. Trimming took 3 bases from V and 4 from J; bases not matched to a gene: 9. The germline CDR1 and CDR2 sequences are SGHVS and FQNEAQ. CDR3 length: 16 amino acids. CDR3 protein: CASSFRPGQGSYGYTF. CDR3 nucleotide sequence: TGTGCCAGCAGCTTCCGCCCAGGACAGGGGAGCTATGGCTACACCTTC.

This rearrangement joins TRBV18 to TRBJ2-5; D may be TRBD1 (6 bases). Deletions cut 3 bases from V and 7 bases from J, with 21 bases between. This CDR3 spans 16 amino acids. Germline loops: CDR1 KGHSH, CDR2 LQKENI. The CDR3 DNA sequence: TGTGCCAGCTCACCGTCGGGCAGGGGCAGGTCGGCGACCCAGTACTTC. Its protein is CASSPSGRGRSATQYF.

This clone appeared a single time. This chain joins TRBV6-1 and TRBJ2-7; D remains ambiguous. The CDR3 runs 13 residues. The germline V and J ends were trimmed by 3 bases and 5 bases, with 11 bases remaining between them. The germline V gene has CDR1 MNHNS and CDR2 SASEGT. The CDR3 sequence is CASSEQVINEQYF. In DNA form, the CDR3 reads TGTGCCAGCAGTGAGCAGGTGATCAACGAGCAGTACTTC.

CDR3 protein: CASHRTASTDTQYF. In nucleotides, the CDR3 is TGTGCCAGCCATCGGACAGCTAGCACAGATACGCAGTATTTT. V is TRBV18 and J is TRBJ2-3, with D possibly TRBD1 on 6 matching bases. The CDR3 has 14 amino acids. Germline loops: CDR1 KGHSH, CDR2 LQKENI. With 8 bases removed from V and 0 bases from J, the gap between germline ends came to 12 bases.

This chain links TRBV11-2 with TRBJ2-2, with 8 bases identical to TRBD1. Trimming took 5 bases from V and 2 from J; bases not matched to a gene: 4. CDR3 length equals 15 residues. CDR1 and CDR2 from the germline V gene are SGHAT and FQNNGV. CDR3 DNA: TGTGCCAGCAGCCCGGGACAGGTTAACACCGGGGAGCTGTTTTTT. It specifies CASSPGQVNTGELFF.

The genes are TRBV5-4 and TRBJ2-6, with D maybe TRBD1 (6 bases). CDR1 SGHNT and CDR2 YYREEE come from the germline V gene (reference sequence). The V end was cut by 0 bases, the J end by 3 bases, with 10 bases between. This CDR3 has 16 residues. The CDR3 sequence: CASSLAAGVGANVLTF. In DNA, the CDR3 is TGTGCCAGCAGCTTGGCCGCAGGGGTTGGGGCCAACGTCCTGACTTTC.

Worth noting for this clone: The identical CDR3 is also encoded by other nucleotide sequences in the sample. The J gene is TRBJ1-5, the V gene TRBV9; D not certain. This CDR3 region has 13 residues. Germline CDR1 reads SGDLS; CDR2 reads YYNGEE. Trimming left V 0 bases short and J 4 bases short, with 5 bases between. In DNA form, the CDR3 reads TGTGCCAGCAGCGTAGGGGTGAATCAGCCCCAGCATTTT. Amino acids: CASSVGVNQPQHF.

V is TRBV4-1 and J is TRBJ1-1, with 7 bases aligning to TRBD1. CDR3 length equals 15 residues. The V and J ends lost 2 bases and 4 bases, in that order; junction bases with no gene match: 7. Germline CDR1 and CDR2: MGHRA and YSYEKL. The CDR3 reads CASSQPGQKITEAFF. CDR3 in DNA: TGCGCCAGCAGCCAACCGGGACAGAAAATCACTGAAGCTTTCTTT.

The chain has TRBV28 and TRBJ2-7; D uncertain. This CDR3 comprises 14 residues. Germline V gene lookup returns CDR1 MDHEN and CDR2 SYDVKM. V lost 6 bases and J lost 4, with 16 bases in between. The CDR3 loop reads CASSPASDLYEQYF. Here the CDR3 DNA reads TGTGCCAGCAGCCCTGCTTCTGACTTGTACGAGCAGTACTTC. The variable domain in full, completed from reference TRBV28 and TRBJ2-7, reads DVKVTQSSRYLVKRTGEKVFLECVQDMDHENMFWYRQDPGLGLRLIYFSYDVKMKEKGDIPEGYSVSREKKERFSLILESASTNQTSMYLCASSPASDLYEQYFGPGTRLTVT.

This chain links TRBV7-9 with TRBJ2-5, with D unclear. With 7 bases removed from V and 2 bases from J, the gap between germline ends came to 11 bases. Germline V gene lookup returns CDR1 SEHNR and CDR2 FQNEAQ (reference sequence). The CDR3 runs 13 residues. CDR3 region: CASTYQIQETQYF. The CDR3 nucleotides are TGTGCCAGCACATACCAGATACAAGAGACCCAGTACTTC.

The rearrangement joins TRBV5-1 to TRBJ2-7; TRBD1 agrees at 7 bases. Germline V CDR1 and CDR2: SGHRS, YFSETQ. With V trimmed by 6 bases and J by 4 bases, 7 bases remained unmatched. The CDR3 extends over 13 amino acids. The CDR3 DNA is TGCGCCAGCACCCGACAGGGATCTTACGAGCAGTACTTC. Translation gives CASTRQGSYEQYF. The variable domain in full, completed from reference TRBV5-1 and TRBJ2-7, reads KAGVTQTPRYLIKTRGQQVTLSCSPISGHRSVSWYQQTPGQGLQFLFEYFSETQRNKGNFPGRFSGRQFSNSRSEMNVSTLELGDSALYLCASTRQGSYEQYFGPGTRLTVT.

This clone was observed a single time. CDR3 coding DNA: TGTGCCACCAGCAGAACCCGGGGACTAGCGGGAGCTGACTCGACGAGCTCCTACAATGAGCAGTTCTTC. It codes for CATSRTRGLAGADSTSSYNEQFF. The chain couples TRBV15 to TRBJ2-1, with 14 bases that match TRBD2. Losses at the gene ends were 2 bases for V and 0 bases for J; bases not matched to a gene: 18. This CDR3 region has 23 residues. Germline CDR1 LNHNV, CDR2 YYDKDF (reference sequence).

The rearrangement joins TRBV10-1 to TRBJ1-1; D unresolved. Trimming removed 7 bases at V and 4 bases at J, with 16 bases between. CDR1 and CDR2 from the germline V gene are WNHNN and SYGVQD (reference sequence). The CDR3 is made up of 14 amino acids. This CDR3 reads CASKSGSLATEAFF. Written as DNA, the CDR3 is TGCGCCAGCAAGTCGGGCAGTTTGGCCACTGAAGCTTTCTTT.

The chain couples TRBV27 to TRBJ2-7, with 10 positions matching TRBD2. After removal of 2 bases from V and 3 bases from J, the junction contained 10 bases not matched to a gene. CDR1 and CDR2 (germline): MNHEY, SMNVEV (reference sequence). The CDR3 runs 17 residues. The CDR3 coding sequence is TGTGCCAGCAGTTTAAGGCTAGCGGGAGCCTTGGACTACGAGCAGTACTTC. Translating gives CASSLRLAGALDYEQYF.

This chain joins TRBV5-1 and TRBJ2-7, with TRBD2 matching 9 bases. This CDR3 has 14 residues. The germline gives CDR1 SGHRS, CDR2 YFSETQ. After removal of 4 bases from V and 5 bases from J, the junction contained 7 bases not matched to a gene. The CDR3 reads CASSQGLAANEQYF. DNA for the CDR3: TGCGCCAGCAGCCAGGGACTAGCAGCCAACGAGCAGTACTTC.

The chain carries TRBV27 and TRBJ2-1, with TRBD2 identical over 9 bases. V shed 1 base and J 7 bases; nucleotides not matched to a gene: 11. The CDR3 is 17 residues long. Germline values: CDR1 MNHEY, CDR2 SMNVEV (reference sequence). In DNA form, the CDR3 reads TGTGCCAGCAGTTTATTAGCCCTAGCGGGAAGATGGAATGAGCAGTTCTTC. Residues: CASSLLALAGRWNEQFF.

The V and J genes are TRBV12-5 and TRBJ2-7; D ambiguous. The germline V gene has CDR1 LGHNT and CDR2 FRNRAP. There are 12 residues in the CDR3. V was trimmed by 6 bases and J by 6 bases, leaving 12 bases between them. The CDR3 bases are TGTGCTAGTGGCCCCCAGACGGGCGAGCAGTACTTC. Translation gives CASGPQTGEQYF. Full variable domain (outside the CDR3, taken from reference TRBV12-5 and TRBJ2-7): DARVTQTPRHKVTEMGQEVTMRCQPILGHNTVFWYRQTMMQGLELLAYFRNRAPLDDSGMPKDRFSAEMPDATLATLKIQPSEPRDSAVYFCASGPQTGEQYFGPGTRLTVT.

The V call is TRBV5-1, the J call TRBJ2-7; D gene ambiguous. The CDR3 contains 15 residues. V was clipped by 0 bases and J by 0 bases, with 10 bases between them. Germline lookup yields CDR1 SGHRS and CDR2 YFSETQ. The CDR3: CASSLDDPSSYEQYF. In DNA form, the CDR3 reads TGCGCCAGCAGCTTGGATGACCCTAGCTCCTACGAGCAGTACTTC. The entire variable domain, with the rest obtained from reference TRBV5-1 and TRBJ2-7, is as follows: KAGVTQTPRYLIKTRGQQVTLSCSPISGHRSVSWYQQTPGQGLQFLFEYFSETQRNKGNFPGRFSGRQFSNSRSEMNVSTLELGDSALYLCASSLDDPSSYEQYFGPGTRLTVT.

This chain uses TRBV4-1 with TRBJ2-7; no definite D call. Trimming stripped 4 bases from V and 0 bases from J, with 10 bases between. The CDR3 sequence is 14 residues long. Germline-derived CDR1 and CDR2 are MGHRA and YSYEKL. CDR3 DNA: TGCGCCAGCAGCCGAAGTTCCGACTCCTACGAGCAGTACTTC. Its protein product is CASSRSSDSYEQYF.

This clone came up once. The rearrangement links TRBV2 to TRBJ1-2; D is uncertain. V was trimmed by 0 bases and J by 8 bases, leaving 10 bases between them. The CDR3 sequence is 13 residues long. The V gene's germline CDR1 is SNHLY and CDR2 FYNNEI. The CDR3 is CASSEARRSGYTF. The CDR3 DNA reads TGTGCCAGCAGTGAAGCGCGCAGAAGCGGCTACACCTTC.

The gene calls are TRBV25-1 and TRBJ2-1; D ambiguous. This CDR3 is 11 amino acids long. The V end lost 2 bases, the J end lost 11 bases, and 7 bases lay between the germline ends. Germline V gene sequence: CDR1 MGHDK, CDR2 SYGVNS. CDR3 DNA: TGTGCCAGCAGTGAAGTTCAGAAGCAGTTCTTC. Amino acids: CASSEVQKQFF.

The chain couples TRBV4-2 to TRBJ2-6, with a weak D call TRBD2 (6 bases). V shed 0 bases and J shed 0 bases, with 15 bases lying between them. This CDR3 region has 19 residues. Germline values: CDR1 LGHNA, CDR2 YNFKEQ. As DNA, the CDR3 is TGTGCCAGCAGCCAAGATCGGCTAGCGACCTTCTCTGGGGCCAACGTCCTGACTTTC. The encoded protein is CASSQDRLATFSGANVLTF.